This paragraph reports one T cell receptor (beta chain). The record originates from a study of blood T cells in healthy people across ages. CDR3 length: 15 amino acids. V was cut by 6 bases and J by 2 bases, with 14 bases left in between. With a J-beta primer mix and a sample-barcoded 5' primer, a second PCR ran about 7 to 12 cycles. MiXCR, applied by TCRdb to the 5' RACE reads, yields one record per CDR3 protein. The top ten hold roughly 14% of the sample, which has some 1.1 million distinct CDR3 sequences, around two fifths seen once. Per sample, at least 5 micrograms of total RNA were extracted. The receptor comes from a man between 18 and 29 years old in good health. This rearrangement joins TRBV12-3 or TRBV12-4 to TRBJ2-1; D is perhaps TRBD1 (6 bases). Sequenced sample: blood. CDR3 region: CASSGSRTAYNEQFF. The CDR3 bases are TGTGCCAGCAGCGGATCTAGGACAGCCTACAATGAGCAGTTCTTC.